The text below deals with one T cell receptor beta chain. In the authors' workflow: It was from reference gene primer amplification that nucleated cell counts were estimated. Profiled with immunoSEQ multiplex PCR; TCRdb holds only in-frame clones, not every one. D and trimming come from the DNA, and the V and J calls and clone size come from that table. The sample yields over 130,000 clones, about 88% seen once. Germline CDR1 is SNHLY and CDR2 is FYNNEI. The CDR3 runs to 13 residues. Between the trimmed V and J ends, which lost 3 bases and 0 bases, there was a span of 5 bases. This sample stems from a study of blood T cell repertoires in COVID-19. Study-level information: The United States, Italy and Spain were the sources of the acute and convalescent COVID-19 samples.

The sequence was obtained from a human donor in a cohort sampled during active COVID-19. The V gene is TRBV2, the J gene TRBJ1-2; D uncertain. Sequences were obtained from peripheral blood. CDR3: CASSEGPNYGYTF. As DNA, the CDR3 is TGTGCCAGCAGTGAGGGCCCTAACTATGGCTACACCTTC.